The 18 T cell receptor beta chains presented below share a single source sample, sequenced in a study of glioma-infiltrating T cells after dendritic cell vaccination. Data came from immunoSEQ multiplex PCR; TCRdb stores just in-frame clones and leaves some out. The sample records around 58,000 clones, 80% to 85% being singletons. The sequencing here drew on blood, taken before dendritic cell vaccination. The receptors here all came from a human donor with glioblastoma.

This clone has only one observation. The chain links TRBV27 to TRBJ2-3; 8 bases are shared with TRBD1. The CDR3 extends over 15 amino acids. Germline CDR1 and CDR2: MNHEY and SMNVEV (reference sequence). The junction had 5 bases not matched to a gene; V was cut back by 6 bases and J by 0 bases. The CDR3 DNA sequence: TGTGCCAGCAGCATCGACAGGGGCAGCACAGATACGCAGTATTTT. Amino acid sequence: CASSIDRGSTDTQYF.

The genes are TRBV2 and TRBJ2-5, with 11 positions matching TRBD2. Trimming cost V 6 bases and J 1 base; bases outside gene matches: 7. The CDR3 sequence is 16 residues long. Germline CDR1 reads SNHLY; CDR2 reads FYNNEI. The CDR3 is CASSAFSGGVQETQYF. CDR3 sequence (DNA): TGTGCCAGCAGCGCCTTTAGCGGGGGGGTCCAAGAGACCCAGTACTTC. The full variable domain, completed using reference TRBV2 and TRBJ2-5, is EPEVTQTPSHQVTQMGQEVILRCVPISNHLYFYWYRQILGQKVEFLVSFYNNEISEKSEIFDDQFSVERPDGSNFTLKIRSTKLEDSAMYFCASSAFSGGVQETQYFGPGTRLLVL.

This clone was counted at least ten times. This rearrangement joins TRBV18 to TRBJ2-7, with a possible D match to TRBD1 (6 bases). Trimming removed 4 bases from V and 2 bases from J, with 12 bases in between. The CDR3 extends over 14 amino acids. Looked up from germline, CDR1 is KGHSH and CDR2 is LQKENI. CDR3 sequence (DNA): TGTGCCAGCTCACTAGGACAGAACCCCTACGAGCAGTACTTC. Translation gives CASSLGQNPYEQYF. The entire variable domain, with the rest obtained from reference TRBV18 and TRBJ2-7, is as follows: NAGVMQNPRHLVRRRGQEARLRCSPMKGHSHVYWYRQLPEEGLKFMVYLQKENIIDESGMPKERFSAEFPKEGPSILRIQQVVRGDSAAYFCASSLGQNPYEQYFGPGTRLTVT.

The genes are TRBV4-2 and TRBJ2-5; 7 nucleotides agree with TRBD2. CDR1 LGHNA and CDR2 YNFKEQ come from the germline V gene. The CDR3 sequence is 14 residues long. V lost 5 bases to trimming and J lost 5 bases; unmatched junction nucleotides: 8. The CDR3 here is CASSGGGGGETQYF. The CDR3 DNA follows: TGTGCCAGCAGCGGGGGGGGAGGAGGCGAGACCCAGTACTTC.

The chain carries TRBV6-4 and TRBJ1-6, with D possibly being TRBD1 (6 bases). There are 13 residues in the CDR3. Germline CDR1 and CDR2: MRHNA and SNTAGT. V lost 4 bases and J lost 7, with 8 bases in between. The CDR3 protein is CASSAQGNSPLHF. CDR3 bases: TGTGCCAGCAGTGCCCAGGGGAATTCACCCCTCCACTTT.

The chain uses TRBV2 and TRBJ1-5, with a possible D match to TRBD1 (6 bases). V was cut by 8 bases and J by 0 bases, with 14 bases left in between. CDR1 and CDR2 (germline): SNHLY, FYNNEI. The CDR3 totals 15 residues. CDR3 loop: CASPGGGHSNQPQHF. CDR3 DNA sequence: TGTGCCAGCCCGGGGGGCGGTCATAGCAATCAGCCCCAGCATTTT.

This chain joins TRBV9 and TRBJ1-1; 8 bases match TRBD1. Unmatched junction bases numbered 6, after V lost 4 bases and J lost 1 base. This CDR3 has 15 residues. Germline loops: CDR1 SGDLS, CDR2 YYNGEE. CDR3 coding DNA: TGTGCCAGCAGCCCCTCCGGGACAGGGAACACTGAAGCTTTCTTT. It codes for CASSPSGTGNTEAFF.

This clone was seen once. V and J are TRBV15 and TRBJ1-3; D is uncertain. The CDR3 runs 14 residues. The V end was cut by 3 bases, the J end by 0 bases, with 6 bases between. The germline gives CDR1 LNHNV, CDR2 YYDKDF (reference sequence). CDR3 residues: CATSSRDSGNTIYF. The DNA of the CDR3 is TGTGCCACCAGCAGCCGGGACTCTGGAAACACCATATATTTT.

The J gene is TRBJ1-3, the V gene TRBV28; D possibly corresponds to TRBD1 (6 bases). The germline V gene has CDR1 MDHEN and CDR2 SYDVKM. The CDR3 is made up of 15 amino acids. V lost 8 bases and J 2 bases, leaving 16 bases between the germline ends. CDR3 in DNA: TGTGCCAGCGGGTTAGCCGGGACAACTGGAAACACCATATATTTT. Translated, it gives CASGLAGTTGNTIYF.

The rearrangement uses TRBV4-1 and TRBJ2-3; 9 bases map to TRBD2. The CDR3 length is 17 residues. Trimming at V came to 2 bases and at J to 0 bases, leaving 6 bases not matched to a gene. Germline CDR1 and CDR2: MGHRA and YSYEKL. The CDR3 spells CASSQTSSGASTDTQYF. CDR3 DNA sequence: TGCGCCAGCAGCCAAACCTCTAGCGGGGCCAGCACAGATACGCAGTATTTT.

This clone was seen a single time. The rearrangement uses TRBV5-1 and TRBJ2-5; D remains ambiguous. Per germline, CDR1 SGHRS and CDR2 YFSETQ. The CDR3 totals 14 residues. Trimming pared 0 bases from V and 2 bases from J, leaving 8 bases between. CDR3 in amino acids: CASSLEPRQETQYF. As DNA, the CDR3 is TGCGCCAGCAGCTTGGAACCCCGGCAAGAGACCCAGTACTTC.

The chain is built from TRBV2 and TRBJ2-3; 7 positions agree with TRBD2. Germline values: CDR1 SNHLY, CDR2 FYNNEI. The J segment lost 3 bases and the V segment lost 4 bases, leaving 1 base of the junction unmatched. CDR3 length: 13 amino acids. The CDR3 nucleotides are TGTGCCAGCAGTGGGGAGGGAACAGATACGCAGTATTTT. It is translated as CASSGEGTDTQYF.

The CDR3 spells CASSLGTRTLTDTQYF. CDR3 bases: TGTGCCAGCAGCTTAGGGACTAGGACACTCACAGATACGCAGTATTTT. V gene TRBV7-9 combines with J gene TRBJ2-3; 7 nucleotides agree with TRBD2. The germline CDR1 and CDR2 sequences are SEHNR and FQNEAQ (reference sequence). V dropped 1 base and J dropped 2; count of bases not matched to a gene: 6. The CDR3 totals 16 residues.

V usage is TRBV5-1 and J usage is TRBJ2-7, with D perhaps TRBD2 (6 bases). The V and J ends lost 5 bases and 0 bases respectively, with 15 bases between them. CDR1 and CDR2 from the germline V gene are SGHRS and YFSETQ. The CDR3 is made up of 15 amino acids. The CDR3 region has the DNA TGCGCCAGCAGTTCAGGTGGAGGGAACTCCTACGAGCAGTACTTC. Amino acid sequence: CASSSGGGNSYEQYF.

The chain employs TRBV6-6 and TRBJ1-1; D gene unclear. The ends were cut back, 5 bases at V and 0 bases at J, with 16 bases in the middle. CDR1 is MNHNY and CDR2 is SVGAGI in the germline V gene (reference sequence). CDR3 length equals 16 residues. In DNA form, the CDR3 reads TGTGCCAGCAGTAAATTGTCCAGGTACATGAACACTGAAGCTTTCTTT. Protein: CASSKLSRYMNTEAFF.

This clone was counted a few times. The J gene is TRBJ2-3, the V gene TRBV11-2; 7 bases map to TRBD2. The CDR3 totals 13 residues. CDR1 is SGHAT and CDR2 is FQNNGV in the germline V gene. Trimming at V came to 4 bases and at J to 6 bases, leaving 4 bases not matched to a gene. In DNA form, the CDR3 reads TGTGCCAGCAGCTCAGTGCGGGGGGATACGCAGTATTTT. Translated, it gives CASSSVRGDTQYF.

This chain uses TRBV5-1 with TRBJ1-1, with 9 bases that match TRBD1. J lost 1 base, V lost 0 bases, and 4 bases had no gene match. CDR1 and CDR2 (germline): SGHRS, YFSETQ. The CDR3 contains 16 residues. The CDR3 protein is CASSLVGQGSNTEAFF. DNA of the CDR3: TGCGCCAGCAGCTTGGTGGGACAGGGATCGAACACTGAAGCTTTCTTT.

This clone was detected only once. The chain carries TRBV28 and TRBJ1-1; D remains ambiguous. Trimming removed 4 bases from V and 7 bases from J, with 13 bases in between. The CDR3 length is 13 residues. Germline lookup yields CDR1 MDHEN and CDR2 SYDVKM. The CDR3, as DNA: TGTGCCAGCAGTTCTCACCAGAGCGGTGAAGCTTTCTTT. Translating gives CASSSHQSGEAFF. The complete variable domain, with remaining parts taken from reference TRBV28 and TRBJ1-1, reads DVKVTQSSRYLVKRTGEKVFLECVQDMDHENMFWYRQDPGLGLRLIYFSYDVKMKEKGDIPEGYSVSREKKERFSLILESASTNQTSMYLCASSSHQSGEAFFGQGTRLTVV.